This TCR beta chain was identified in a study of Graves' ophthalmopathy and Graves' hyperthyroidism. About the study: Peripheral blood sampling occurred at initial diagnosis, before any treatment.

Findings and caveats of the study: With a specificity of roughly 72% and a sensitivity of 60% to 71%, the model predicted ophthalmopathy progression.

Amplified TCR beta CDR3 regions were obtained using RNA transcripts as template. After a first-round RT-PCR with HTBI primers, a second-round multiplex PCR was run. TCRdb re-called the multiplex PCR reads through MiXCR, storing one row per CDR3 protein. The table has tens of thousands of distinct CDR3 sequences, approximately 46% seen once. In this sample, this clonotype turned up many times. Its antigen is currently unknown. Other autoimmune diseases, uncontrolled infections, pregnancy or lactation excluded patients from enrollment. Establishment of the diagnosis relied upon clinical symptoms, serum thyroxine, TRAb, thyroid ultrasound and orbital computed tomography. The CDR3 has 12 residues. V lost 3 bases and J 4 bases, leaving 4 bases between the germline ends.

The sample comprised peripheral blood. This rearrangement joins TRBV12-3 or TRBV12-4 to TRBJ1-5, with unresolved D. The sequence was obtained from an adult woman with stable Graves' hyperthyroidism. The CDR3 spells CASSLRNQPQHF. CDR3 nucleotide sequence: TGTGCCAGCAGTTTGCGTAATCAGCCCCAGCATTTT.